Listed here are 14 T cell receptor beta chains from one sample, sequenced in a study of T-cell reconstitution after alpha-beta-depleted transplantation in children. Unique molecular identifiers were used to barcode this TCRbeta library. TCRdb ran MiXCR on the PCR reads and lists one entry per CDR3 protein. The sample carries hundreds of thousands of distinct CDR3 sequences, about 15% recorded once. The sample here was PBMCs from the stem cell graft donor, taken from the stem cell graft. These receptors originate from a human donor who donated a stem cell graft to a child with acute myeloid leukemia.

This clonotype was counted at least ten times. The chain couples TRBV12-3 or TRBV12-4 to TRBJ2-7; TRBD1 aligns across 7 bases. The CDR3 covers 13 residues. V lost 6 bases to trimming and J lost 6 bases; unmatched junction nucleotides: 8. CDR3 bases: TGTGCCAGCAGGCCGGGACAGACATCCGAGCAGTACTTC. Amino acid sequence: CASRPGQTSEQYF.

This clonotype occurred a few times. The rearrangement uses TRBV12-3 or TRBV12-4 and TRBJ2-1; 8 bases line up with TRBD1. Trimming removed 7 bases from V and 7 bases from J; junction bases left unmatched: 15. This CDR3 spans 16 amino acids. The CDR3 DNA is TGTGCCAGCACTCGAATCGCAGGGGGCGAGGGTAATGAGCAGTTCTTC. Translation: CASTRIAGGEGNEQFF.

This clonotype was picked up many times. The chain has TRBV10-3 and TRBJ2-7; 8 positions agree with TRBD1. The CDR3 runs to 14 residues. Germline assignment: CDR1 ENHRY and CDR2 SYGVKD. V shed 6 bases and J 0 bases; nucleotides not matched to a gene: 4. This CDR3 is CAIRGQELSYEQYF. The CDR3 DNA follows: TGTGCCATCAGGGGACAGGAACTCTCCTACGAGCAGTACTTC.

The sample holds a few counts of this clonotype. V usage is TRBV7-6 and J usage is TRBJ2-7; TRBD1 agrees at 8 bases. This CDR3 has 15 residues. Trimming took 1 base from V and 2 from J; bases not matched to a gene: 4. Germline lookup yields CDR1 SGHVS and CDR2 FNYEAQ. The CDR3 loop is CASSLEETGAYEQYV. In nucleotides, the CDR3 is TGTGCCAGCAGCTTAGAGGAGACAGGGGCCTACGAGCAGTACGTC.

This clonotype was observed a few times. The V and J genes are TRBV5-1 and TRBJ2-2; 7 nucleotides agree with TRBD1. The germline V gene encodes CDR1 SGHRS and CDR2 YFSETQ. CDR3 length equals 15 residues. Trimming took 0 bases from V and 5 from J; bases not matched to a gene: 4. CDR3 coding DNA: TGCGCCAGCAGCTTGGCTACAGGGGAAACCGGGGAGCTGTTTTTT. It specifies CASSLATGETGELFF.

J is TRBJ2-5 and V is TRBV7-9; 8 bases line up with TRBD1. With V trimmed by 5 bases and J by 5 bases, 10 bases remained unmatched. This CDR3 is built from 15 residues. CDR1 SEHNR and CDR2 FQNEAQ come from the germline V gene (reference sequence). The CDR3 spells CASSAGQGTLETQYF. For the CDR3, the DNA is TGTGCCAGCAGCGCCGGACAGGGTACTTTGGAGACCCAGTACTTC.

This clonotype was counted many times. CDR3 DNA sequence: TGTGCCAGCAGCCAGACCTCCTCTGGGGCCAACGTCCTGACTTTC. This gives the protein CASSQTSSGANVLTF. This chain connects TRBV7-3 to TRBJ2-6; D ambiguous. CDR1 is SGHTA and CDR2 is FQGTGA in the germline V gene. V was trimmed by 5 bases and J by 0 bases, leaving 8 bases between them. The CDR3 length is 15 residues.

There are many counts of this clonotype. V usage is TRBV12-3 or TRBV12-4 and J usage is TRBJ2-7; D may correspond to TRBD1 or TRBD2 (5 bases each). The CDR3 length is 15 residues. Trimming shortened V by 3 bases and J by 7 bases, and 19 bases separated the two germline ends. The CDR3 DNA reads TGTGCCAGCAGTTTGGTTGGGACCTCCAGTGGAGAGCAGTACTTC. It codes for CASSLVGTSSGEQYF.

CDR3 in DNA: TGTGCCAGCAGCTTATCCGGCCTGAATTCACCCCTCCACTTT. Its protein product is CASSLSGLNSPLHF. The rearrangement joins TRBV7-2 to TRBJ1-6; the D is unclear. This CDR3 comprises 14 residues. Trimming left V 2 bases short and J 7 bases short, with 9 bases between. Germline V gene data show CDR1 as SGHTA and CDR2 as FQGNSA.

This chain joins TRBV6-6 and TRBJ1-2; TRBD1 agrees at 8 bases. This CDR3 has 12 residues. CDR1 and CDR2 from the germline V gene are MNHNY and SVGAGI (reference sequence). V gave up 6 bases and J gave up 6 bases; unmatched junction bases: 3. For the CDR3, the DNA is TGTGCCAGCAGCAAGGACAGGGATGGCTACACCTTC. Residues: CASSKDRDGYTF.

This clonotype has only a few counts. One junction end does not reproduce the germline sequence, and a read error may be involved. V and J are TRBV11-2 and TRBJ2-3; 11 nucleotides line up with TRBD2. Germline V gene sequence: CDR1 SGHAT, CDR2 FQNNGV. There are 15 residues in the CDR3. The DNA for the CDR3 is TGTGCCAGCAGCTTAGCTCGACTTACTAGCGGGGGACAGAAGTTT. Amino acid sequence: CASSLARLTSGGQKF.

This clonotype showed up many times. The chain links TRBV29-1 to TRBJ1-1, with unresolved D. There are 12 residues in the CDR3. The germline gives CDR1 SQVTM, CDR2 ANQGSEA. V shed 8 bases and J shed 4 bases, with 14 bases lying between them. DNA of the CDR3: TGCAGCTCGTCTGGAGGGAGCACTGAAGCTTTCTTT. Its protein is CSSSGGSTEAFF.

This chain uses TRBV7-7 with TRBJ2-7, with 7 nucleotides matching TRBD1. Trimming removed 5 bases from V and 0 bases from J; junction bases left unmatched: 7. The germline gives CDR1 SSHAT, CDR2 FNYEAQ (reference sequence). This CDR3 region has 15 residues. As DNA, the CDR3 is TGTGCCAGCAGCCGATGGGGACAGAGCTCCTACGAGCAGTACGTC. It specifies CASSRWGQSSYEQYV.

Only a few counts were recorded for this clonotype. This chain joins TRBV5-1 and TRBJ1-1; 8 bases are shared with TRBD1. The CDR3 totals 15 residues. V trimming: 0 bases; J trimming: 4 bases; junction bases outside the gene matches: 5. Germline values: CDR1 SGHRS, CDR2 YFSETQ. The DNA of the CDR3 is TGCGCCAGCAGCTTGGGGGACAGGCGAAGCACTGAAGCTTTCTTT. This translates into CASSLGDRRSTEAFF.